One sample yielded the 21 T cell receptor beta chains listed below, sequenced in a study of metastatic and nonmetastatic thyroid tumors. Using MiXCR, TCRdb reanalyzed the PCR reads. The table shows under 6,000 clones, with 34% occurring only once. Thyroid surgery was performed in patients who had received no treatment beforehand. Sequencing was done on a sample of adjacent normal tissue. All receptors come from a male donor with papillary thyroid cancer or a benign thyroid nodule (not recorded which). Some clones in this sample may be carry-over from other donors' samples.

This chain links TRBV18 with TRBJ1-2; D perhaps matches TRBD1 (6 bases). With 3 bases removed from V and 4 bases from J, the gap between germline ends came to 12 bases. The germline V gene has CDR1 KGHSH and CDR2 LQKENI. This CDR3 has 14 residues. The chain's CDR3 is CASSPRDTLYGYTF. The CDR3, as DNA: TGTGCCAGCTCACCCCGGGACACTCTCTATGGCTACACCTTC.

In its sample, this clone was seen a few times. The rearrangement links TRBV28 to TRBJ1-2, with D possibly TRBD1 on 5 matching bases. Germline CDR1 reads MDHEN; CDR2 reads SYDVKM. CDR3 length: 14 residues. CDR3: CATVGGSLYYGYTF. The CDR3, as DNA: TGTGCAACGGTCGGGGGTAGCCTTTACTATGGCTACACCTTC.

By sample fraction, this clone is medium-sized. The V and J genes are TRBV5-1 and TRBJ2-1; D is undetermined. This CDR3 spans 11 amino acids. V lost 6 bases and J 8 bases, leaving 9 bases between the germline ends. Germline loops: CDR1 SGHRS, CDR2 YFSETQ. CDR3 region: CASNLEDEQFF. CDR3 nucleotides: TGCGCCAGCAACCTTGAAGATGAGCAGTTCTTC.

The rearrangement joins TRBV3-1 to TRBJ2-2; D not certain. V lost 3 bases and J 1 base, leaving 9 bases between the germline ends. The CDR3 totals 15 residues. Germline CDR1 is LGHDT and CDR2 is YNNKEL (reference sequence). CDR3: CASSQIKRNTGELFF. DNA of the CDR3: TGTGCCAGCAGCCAGATTAAAAGGAACACCGGGGAGCTGTTTTTT.

The gene calls are TRBV19 and TRBJ1-5; D possibly corresponds to TRBD1 (6 bases). In germline, CDR1 is LNHDA, CDR2 SQIVND (reference sequence). The CDR3 totals 16 residues. The V end lost 3 bases, the J end lost 0 bases, and 12 bases lay between the germline ends. CDR3 residues: CASSITGQISNQPQHF. CDR3 sequence (DNA): TGTGCCAGTAGTATTACCGGACAGATTAGCAATCAGCCCCAGCATTTT.

This clone is labeled as medium-sized. V gene TRBV11-3 combines with J gene TRBJ2-5, with 9 bases fitting TRBD2. The length of the CDR3 is 14 residues. The V gene end was trimmed by 1 base and the J gene end by 3 bases; junction bases not matched to a gene: 0. Germline CDR1 reads SGHNT; CDR2 reads YENEEA. This chain's CDR3 is CASSLGGREETQYF. The DNA of the CDR3 is TGTGCCAGCAGCTTAGGCGGGAGGGAAGAGACCCAGTACTTC.

The table lists this clone with many counts. A read error may be the cause here, since a much bigger clone is one base away. This sample also contains other DNA sequences that code for the same CDR3. The chain carries TRBV28 and TRBJ2-7; D unclear. The CDR3 consists of 13 residues. Germline V gene data show CDR1 as MDHEN and CDR2 as SYDVKM. The CDR3 coding sequence is TGCGCCAGCAGGTCCGCCTCCTCCTACGAGCAGTACTTC. This encodes CASRSASSYEQYF. Looking up the rest from reference TRBV28 and TRBJ2-7 gives the full variable domain: DVKVTQSSRYLVKRTGEKVFLECVQDMDHENMFWYRQDPGLGLRLIYFSYDVKMKEKGDIPEGYSVSREKKERFSLILESASTNQTSMYLCASRSASSYEQYFGPGTRLTVT.

This chain links TRBV30 with TRBJ2-6; 9 positions agree with TRBD1. CDR3 length: 17 residues. The germline V gene has CDR1 GTSNPN and CDR2 SVGIG (reference sequence). V shed 8 bases, J shed 0 bases, and the junction held 11 bases outside the gene matches. The CDR3 is CAGLLNRGHSGANVLTF. The CDR3 DNA reads TGTGCCGGATTATTAAACAGGGGGCACTCTGGGGCCAACGTCCTGACTTTC.

This chain uses TRBV27 with TRBJ2-7; 10 nucleotides agree with TRBD1. The CDR3 totals 17 residues. Germline loops: CDR1 MNHEY, CDR2 SMNVEV (reference sequence). With V trimmed by 5 bases and J by 0 bases, 10 bases remained unmatched. CDR3 amino acids: CASSAGSGTGDSYEQYF. CDR3 nucleotides: TGTGCCAGCAGTGCGGGGTCTGGGACAGGGGACTCCTACGAGCAGTACTTC.

The chain carries TRBV5-4 and TRBJ1-2, with D unclear. Germline V gives CDR1 SGHNT, CDR2 YYREEE (reference sequence). Trimming stripped 1 base from V and 3 bases from J, with 1 base between. The CDR3 covers 11 residues. CDR3 loop: CASSLYYGYTF. DNA for the CDR3: TGTGCCAGCAGCTTGTACTATGGCTACACCTTC.

The table lists this clone with a few counts. This chain connects TRBV27 to TRBJ1-4; D remains unclear. Looked up from germline, CDR1 is MNHEY and CDR2 is SMNVEV (reference sequence). CDR3 length: 13 residues. Trimming cost V 5 bases and J 7 bases, with 11 bases left between them. For the CDR3, the DNA is TGTGCCAGCAGTCCCTTCGACGGTGAAAAACTGTTTTTT. Encoded protein: CASSPFDGEKLFF.

The V and J genes are TRBV11-1 and TRBJ2-2; tentatively, D is TRBD2 (6 bases). CDR3 length equals 16 residues. V was shortened by 5 bases and J by 4 bases, with 17 bases between the two germline ends. Germline V CDR1 and CDR2: SGHAT, FQDESV (reference sequence). The CDR3: CASSPQTSTGTGELFF. The CDR3 nucleotides are TGTGCCAGCAGCCCTCAGACTAGTACGGGCACCGGGGAGCTGTTTTTT.

V gene TRBV27 combines with J gene TRBJ1-6, with D possibly TRBD1 on 6 matching bases. Trimming took off 7 bases at V and 9 bases at J, with 22 bases between the two ends. Germline assignment: CDR1 MNHEY and CDR2 SMNVEV (reference sequence). The CDR3 consists of 16 residues. The CDR3, as DNA: TGTGCCAGCACCCGACTGGGCAGGGGAGGGTCTTCACCCCTCCACTTT. Amino acids: CASTRLGRGGSSPLHF.

This clone was counted a few times. The rearrangement joins TRBV12-3 or TRBV12-4 to TRBJ2-1, with TRBD2 matching over 10 bases. V was pared by 2 bases and J by 8 bases, with 6 bases of the junction left unmatched. This CDR3 comprises 15 residues. In nucleotides, the CDR3 is TGTGCCAGCAGTTTACGCCCTAGCGGGAGAGATGAGCAGTTCTTC. The encoded protein is CASSLRPSGRDEQFF.

The chain has TRBV27 and TRBJ1-1, with D possibly TRBD1 on 6 matching bases. V was pared by 6 bases and J by 4 bases, with 12 bases between. The CDR3 length is 13 residues. The germline V gene has CDR1 MNHEY and CDR2 SMNVEV (reference sequence). CDR3 sequence (DNA): TGTGCCAGCAGCTACCGGACAGCCACTGAAGCTTTCTTT. This sequence encodes CASSYRTATEAFF.

This clone showed up just once. The J gene is TRBJ2-2, the V gene TRBV4-1, with 10 bases aligning to TRBD1. CDR1 and CDR2 (germline): MGHRA, YSYEKL. The length of the CDR3 is 15 residues. Trimming at V came to 5 bases and at J to 11 bases, leaving 11 bases not matched to a gene. The CDR3 loop is CASSRQGAATLELFF. As DNA, the CDR3 is TGCGCCAGCAGCAGACAGGGGGCGGCGACCCTTGAGCTGTTTTTT.

The rearrangement joins TRBV9 to TRBJ1-1; D gene unclear. There are 12 residues in the CDR3. Trimming took 3 bases from V and 2 from J, leaving 5 bases between them. From germline, CDR1 is SGDLS and CDR2 YYNGEE. The CDR3 loop is CASSGSNTEAFF. The CDR3 DNA sequence: TGTGCCAGCAGCGGGAGCAACACTGAAGCTTTCTTT. Variable domain in full (rest from reference TRBV9 and TRBJ1-1): DSGVTQTPKHLITATGQRVTLRCSPRSGDLSVYWYQQSLDQGLQFLIQYYNGEERAKGNILERFSAQQFPDLHSELNLSSLELGDSALYFCASSGSNTEAFFGQGTRLTVV.

This chain connects TRBV7-2 to TRBJ2-1; TRBD2 matches 9 bases. J was trimmed by 0 bases and V by 3 bases; bases with no gene match: 6. This CDR3 is built from 17 residues. Germline values: CDR1 SGHTA, CDR2 FQGNSA. As DNA, the CDR3 is TGTGCCAGCAGCTTCCCCCGTAGCGGGAGCTCCTACAATGAGCAGTTCTTC. Its translation: CASSFPRSGSSYNEQFF.

This clone was seen a few times. The V and J genes are TRBV4-2 and TRBJ1-3; D is possibly TRBD1 (5 bases). Germline V gives CDR1 LGHNA, CDR2 YNFKEQ. The V end lost 8 bases, the J end lost 2 bases, and 10 bases lay between the germline ends. The CDR3 extends over 13 amino acids. Written as DNA, the CDR3 is TGTGCCAGCGGGGGTGAGGCTGGAAACACCATATATTTT. Residues: CASGGEAGNTIYF.

V and J are TRBV2 and TRBJ2-1; tentatively, D is TRBD2 (5 bases). There are 14 residues in the CDR3. Trimming pared 2 bases from V and 6 bases from J, leaving 11 bases between. Germline V lookup: CDR1 SNHLY, CDR2 FYNNEI. CDR3 residues: CASSELGSVNEQFF. CDR3 bases: TGTGCCAGCAGTGAACTTGGTAGCGTCAATGAGCAGTTCTTC.

Only a few counts were recorded for this clone. The rearrangement uses TRBV28 and TRBJ2-1; tentatively, D is TRBD1 (5 bases). Germline CDR1 reads MDHEN; CDR2 reads SYDVKM. Trimming cost V 6 bases and J 0 bases, with 12 bases left between them. CDR3 length equals 15 residues. CDR3 residues: CASSLQVPSYNEQFF. The CDR3 region has the DNA TGTGCCAGCAGCTTACAGGTGCCCTCCTACAATGAGCAGTTCTTC.